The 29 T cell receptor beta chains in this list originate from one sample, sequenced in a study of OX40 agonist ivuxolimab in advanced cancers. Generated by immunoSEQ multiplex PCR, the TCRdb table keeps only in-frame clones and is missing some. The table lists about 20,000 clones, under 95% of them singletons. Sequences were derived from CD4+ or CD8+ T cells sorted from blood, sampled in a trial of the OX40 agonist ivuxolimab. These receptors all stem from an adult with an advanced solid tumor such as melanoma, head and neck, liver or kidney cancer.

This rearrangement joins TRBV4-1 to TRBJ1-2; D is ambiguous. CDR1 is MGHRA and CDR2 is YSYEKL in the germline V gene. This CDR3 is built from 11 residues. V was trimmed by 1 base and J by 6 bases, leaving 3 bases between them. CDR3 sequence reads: CASSQGHGYTF. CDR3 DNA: TGCGCCAGCAGCCAAGGACATGGCTACACCTTC.

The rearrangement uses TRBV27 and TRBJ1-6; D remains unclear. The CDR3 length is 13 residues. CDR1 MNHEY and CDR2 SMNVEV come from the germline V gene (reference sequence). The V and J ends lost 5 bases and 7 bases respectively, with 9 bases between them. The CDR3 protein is CASSPRTNSPLHF. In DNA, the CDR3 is TGTGCCAGCAGTCCAAGGACCAATTCACCCCTCCACTTT.

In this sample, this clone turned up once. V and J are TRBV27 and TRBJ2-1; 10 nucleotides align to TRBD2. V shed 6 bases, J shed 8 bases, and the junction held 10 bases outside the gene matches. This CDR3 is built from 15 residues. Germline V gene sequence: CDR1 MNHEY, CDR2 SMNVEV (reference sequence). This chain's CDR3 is CASSSLAGSVYEQFF. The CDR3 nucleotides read TGTGCCAGCAGCTCACTAGCGGGGTCTGTATATGAGCAGTTCTTC.

The CDR3, as DNA: TGTGCCAGTAGTAACATGAACACTGAAGCTTTCTTT. Its protein is CASSNMNTEAFF. The chain joins TRBV19 to TRBJ1-1; no firm D call. Germline V gene data show CDR1 as LNHDA and CDR2 as SQIVND (reference sequence). The CDR3 has 12 residues. V was trimmed by 4 bases and J by 0 bases, leaving 3 bases between them.

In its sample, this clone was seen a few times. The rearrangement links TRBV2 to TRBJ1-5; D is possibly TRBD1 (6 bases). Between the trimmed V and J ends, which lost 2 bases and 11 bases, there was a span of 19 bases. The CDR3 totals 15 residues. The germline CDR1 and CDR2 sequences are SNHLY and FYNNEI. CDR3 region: CASSESPGTIEAQHF. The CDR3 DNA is TGTGCCAGCAGTGAAAGCCCCGGGACAATAGAAGCCCAGCATTTT.

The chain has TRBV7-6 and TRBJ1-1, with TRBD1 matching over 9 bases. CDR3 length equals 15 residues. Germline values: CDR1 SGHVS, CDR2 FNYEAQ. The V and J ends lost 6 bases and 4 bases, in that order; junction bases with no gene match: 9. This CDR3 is CASRRTGGVSTEAFF. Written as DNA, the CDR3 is TGTGCCAGCAGGCGTACAGGGGGCGTATCCACTGAAGCTTTCTTT.

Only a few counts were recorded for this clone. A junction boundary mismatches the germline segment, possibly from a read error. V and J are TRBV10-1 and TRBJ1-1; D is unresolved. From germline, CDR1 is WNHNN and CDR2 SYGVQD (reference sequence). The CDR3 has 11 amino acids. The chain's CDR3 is CASSENHLSHF. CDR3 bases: TGCGCCAGCAGTGAGAACCACCTCTCGCACTTT.

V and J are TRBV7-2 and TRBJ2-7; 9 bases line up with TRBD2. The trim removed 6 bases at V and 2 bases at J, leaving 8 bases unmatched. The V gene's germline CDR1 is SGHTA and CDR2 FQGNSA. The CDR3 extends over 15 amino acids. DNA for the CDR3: TGTGCCAGCAGGGTAGGACTAGCGACAACCTACGAGCAGTACTTC. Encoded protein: CASRVGLATTYEQYF.

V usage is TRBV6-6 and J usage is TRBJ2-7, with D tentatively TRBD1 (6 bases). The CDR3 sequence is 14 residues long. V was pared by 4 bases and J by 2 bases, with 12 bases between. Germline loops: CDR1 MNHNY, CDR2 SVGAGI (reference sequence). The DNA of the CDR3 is TGTGCCAGCAGTTTAGACAGGAGAACCTACGAGCAGTACTTC. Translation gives CASSLDRRTYEQYF.

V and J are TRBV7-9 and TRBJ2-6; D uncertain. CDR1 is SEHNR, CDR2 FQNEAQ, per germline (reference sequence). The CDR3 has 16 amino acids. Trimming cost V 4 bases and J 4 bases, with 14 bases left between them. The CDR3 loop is CASSSPFGSGANVLTF. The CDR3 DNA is TGTGCCAGCAGCTCCCCCTTTGGGTCCGGGGCCAACGTCCTGACTTTC.

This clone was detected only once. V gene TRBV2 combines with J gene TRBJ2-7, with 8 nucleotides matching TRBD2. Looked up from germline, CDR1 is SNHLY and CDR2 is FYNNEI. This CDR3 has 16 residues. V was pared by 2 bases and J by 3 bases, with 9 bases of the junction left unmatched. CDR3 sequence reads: CASSERAGGLYYEQYF. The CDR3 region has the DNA TGTGCCAGCAGTGAACGGGCGGGGGGCCTCTACTACGAGCAGTACTTC.

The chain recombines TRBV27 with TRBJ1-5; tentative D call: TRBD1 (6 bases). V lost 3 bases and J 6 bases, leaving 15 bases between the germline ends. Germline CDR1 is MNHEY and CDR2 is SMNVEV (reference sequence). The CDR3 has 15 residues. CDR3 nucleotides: TGTGCCAGCAGTTTGGCAGGGGCCAGGTTTCAGCCCCAGCATTTT. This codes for CASSLAGARFQPQHF.

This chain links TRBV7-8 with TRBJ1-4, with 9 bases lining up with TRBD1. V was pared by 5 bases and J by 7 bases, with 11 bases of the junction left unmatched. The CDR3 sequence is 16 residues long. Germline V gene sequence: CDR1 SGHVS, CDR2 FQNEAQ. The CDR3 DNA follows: TGTGCCAGCAGCCAACCCCCCGGGACAGGGAGTGAAAAACTGTTTTTT. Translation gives CASSQPPGTGSEKLFF.

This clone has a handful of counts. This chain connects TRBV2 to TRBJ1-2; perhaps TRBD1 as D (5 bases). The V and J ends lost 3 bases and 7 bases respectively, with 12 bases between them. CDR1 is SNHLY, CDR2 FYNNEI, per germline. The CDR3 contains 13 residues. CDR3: CASSDEGLGGYTF. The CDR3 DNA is TGTGCCAGCAGTGACGAGGGGCTTGGTGGCTACACCTTC.

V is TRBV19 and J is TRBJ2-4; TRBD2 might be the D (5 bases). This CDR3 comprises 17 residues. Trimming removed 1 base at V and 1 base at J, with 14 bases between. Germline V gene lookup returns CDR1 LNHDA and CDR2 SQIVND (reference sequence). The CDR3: CASSIGELSTAKNIQYF. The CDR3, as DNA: TGTGCCAGTAGTATAGGGGAGCTGAGCACCGCCAAAAACATTCAGTACTTC. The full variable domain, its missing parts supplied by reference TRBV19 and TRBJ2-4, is DGGITQSPKYLFRKEGQNVTLSCEQNLNHDAMYWYRQDPGQGLRLIYYSQIVNDFQKGDIAEGYSVSREKKESFPLTVTSAQKNPTAFYLCASSIGELSTAKNIQYFGAGTRLSVL.

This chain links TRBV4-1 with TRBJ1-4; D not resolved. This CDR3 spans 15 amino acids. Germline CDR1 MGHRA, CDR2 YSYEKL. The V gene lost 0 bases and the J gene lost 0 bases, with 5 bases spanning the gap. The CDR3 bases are TGCGCCAGCAGCCAAGACCAGGCAACTAATGAAAAACTGTTTTTT. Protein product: CASSQDQATNEKLFF.

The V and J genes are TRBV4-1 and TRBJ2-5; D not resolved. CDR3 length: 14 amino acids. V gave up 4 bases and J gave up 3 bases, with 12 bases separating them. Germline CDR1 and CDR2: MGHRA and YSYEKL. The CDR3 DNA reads TGCGCCAGCAGCCTTCGTTCTTTGGAAGAGACCCAGTACTTC. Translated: CASSLRSLEETQYF.

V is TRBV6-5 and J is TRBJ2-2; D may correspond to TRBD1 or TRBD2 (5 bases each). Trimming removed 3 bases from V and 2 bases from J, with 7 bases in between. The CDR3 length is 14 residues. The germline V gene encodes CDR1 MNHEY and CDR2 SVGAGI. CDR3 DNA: TGTGCCAGCAGTTATGGGGGTAACACCGGGGAGCTGTTTTTT. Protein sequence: CASSYGGNTGELFF.

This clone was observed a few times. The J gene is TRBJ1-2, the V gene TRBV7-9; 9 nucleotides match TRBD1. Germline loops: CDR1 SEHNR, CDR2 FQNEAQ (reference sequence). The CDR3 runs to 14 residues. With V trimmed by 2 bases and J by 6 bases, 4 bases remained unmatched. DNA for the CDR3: TGTGCCAGCAGCTTACCCGGGACAGGGAATGGCTACACCTTC. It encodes CASSLPGTGNGYTF.

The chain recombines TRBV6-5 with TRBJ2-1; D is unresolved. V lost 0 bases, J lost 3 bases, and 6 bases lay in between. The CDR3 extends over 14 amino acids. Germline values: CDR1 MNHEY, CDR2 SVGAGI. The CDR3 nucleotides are TGTGCCAGCAGTTACTCGAGCTACTACAATGAGCAGTTCTTC. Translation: CASSYSSYYNEQFF.

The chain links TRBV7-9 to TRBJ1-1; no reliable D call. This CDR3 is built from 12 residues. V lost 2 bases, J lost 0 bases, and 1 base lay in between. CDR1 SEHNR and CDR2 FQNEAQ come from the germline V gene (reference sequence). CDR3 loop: CASSLMNTEAFF. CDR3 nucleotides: TGTGCCAGCAGCTTAATGAACACTGAAGCTTTCTTT.

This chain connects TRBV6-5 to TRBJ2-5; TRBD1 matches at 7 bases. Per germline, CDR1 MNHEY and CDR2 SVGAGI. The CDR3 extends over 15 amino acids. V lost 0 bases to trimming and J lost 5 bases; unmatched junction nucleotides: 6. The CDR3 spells CASSYSKGGRETQYF. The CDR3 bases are TGTGCCAGCAGTTACTCGAAAGGGGGCCGGGAGACCCAGTACTTC.

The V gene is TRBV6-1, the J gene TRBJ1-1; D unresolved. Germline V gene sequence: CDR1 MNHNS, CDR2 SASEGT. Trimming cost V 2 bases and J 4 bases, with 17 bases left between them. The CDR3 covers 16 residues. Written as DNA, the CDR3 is TGTGCCAGCAGTGAAAGGTGGGTAAAGGGTCCCACTGAAGCTTTCTTT. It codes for CASSERWVKGPTEAFF.

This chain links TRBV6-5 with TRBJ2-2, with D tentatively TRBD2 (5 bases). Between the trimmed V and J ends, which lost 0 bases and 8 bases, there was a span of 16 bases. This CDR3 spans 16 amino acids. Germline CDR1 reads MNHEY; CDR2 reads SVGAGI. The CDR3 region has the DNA TGTGCCAGCAGTTACTCGGCCGGAGGATTTCGGGGGGAGCTGTTTTTT. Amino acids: CASSYSAGGFRGELFF.

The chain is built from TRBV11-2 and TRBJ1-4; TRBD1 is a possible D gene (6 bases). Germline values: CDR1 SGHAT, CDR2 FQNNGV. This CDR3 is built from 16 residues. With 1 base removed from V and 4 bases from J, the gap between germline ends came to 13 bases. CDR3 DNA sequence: TGTGCCAGCAGCTTAGTAGGTCGGACAGATAATGAAAAACTGTTTTTT. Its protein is CASSLVGRTDNEKLFF.

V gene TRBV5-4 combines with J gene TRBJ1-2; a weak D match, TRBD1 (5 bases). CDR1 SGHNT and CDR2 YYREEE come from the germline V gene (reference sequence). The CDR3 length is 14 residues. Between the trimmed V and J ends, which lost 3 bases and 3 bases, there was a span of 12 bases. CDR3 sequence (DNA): TGTGCCAGCAGCTCGCTTGGGACGGACTATGGCTACACCTTC. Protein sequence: CASSSLGTDYGYTF. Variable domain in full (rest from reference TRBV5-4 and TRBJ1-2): ETGVTQSPTHLIKTRGQQVTLRCSSQSGHNTVSWYQQALGQGPQFIFQYYREEENGRGNFPPRFSGLQFPNYSSELNVNALELDDSALYLCASSSLGTDYGYTFGSGTRLTVV.

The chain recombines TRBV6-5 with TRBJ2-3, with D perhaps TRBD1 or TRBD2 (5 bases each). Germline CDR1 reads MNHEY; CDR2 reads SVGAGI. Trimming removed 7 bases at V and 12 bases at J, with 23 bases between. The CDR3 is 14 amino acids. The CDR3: CASTPRDGAGSQYF. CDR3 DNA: TGTGCCAGCACCCCACGGGACGGCGCAGGGTCTCAGTATTTT.

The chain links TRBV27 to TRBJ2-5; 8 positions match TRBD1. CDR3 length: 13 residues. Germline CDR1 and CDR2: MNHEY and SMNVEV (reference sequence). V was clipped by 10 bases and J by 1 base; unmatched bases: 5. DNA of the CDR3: TGTGCCAACCGGGACAGGTTCCAAGAGACCCAGTACTTC. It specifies CANRDRFQETQYF.

CDR3 sequence: CASSPDTTYNEQFF. CDR3 DNA: TGTGCCAGCAGCCCGGATACAACTTACAATGAGCAGTTCTTC. The rearrangement uses TRBV5-5 and TRBJ2-1; unclear D gene. This CDR3 contains 14 residues. In germline, CDR1 is SGHKS, CDR2 YYEKEE (reference sequence). Trimming stripped 4 bases from V and 4 bases from J, with 12 bases between. Using reference TRBV5-5 and TRBJ2-1 for the parts outside the CDR3, the full variable domain is DAGVTQSPTHLIKTRGQQVTLRCSPISGHKSVSWYQQVLGQGPQFIFQYYEKEERGRGNFPDRFSARQFPNYSSELNVNALLLGDSALYLCASSPDTTYNEQFFGPGTRLTVL.